The rows below give T cell receptor beta chains drawn from one sample of a study of OX40 agonist ivuxolimab in advanced cancers. The protocol was immunoSEQ multiplex PCR, while the TCRdb copy is restricted to in-frame clones and leaves out a portion. The data contain 2,500 to 3,000 clones, just under 80% of them singletons. The source was CD4+ or CD8+ T cells sorted from blood, collected in a trial of the OX40 agonist ivuxolimab. Source of these receptors: an adult with an advanced solid tumor such as melanoma, head and neck, liver or kidney cancer. Each CDR3 is given with its conserved first and last residue. D genes are given only for firm matches. Not every row has a clone size; where given, it reads once, few, many or a size class.

D gene,J gene,V gene,clone size,CDR3 protein,CDR3 DNA
TRBD2,TRBJ2-1,TRBV4-2,-,CASSQGGGDYNEQFF,TGTGCCAGCAGCCAGGGTGGGGGGGACTACAATGAGCAGTTCTTC
-,TRBJ2-7,TRBV5-6,-,CASSPTGGSYEQYF,TGTGCCAGCAGTCCCACCGGGGGCTCCTACGAGCAGTACTTC
-,TRBJ1-5,TRBV5-1,-,CASSPLGGESNQPQHF,TGCGCCAGCAGCCCGCTAGGGGGAGAAAGCAATCAGCCCCAGCATTTT
-,TRBJ2-5,TRBV7-9,-,CASEGVEETQYF,TGTGCCAGCGAGGGGGTGGAAGAGACCCAGTACTTC
-,TRBJ1-1,TRBV30,few,CAWSFGGGNTEAFF,TGTGCCTGGAGTTTTGGCGGGGGGAACACTGAAGCTTTCTTT
-,TRBJ2-5,TRBV28,-,CASSFGVRETQYF,TGTGCCAGCAGTTTCGGGGTACGAGAGACCCAGTACTTC
-,TRBJ1-2,TRBV28,-,CASSLLNLGPDYGYTF,TGTGCCAGCAGTTTGTTGAATTTGGGGCCTGACTATGGCTACACCTTC
-,TRBJ1-2,TRBV11-2,-,CASSLPGSNYGYTF,TGTGCCAGCAGCCTACCAGGATCTAACTATGGCTACACCTTC
-,TRBJ1-1,TRBV4-1,once,CASSQVGTPRTEAFF,TGCGCCAGCAGCCAAGTCGGGACACCCCGGACTGAAGCTTTCTTT
-,TRBJ1-6,TRBV11-2,-,CASSLAGDYNSPLHF,TGTGCCAGCAGCTTAGCAGGGGACTATAATTCACCCCTCCACTTT
-,TRBJ2-5,TRBV6-5,-,CASSYESEETQYF,TGTGCCAGCAGTTATGAGAGTGAGGAGACCCAGTACTTC
TRBD1,TRBJ1-1,TRBV16,-,CASSQYDRAMRQRTEAFF,TGTGCCAGCAGCCAATATGACAGGGCAATGCGGCAGAGAACTGAAGCTTTCTTT
-,TRBJ2-5,TRBV7-2,-,CASSFLRETQYF,TGTGCCAGCAGCTTCCTCAGAGAGACCCAGTACTTC
TRBD1,TRBJ1-2,TRBV2,once,CASSEMLGTGVGYTF,TGTGCCAGCAGCGAAATGCTAGGGACAGGGGTCGGCTACACCTTC
-,TRBJ1-1,TRBV30,-,CAWSVRLTNTEAFF,TGTGCCTGGAGTGTAAGGTTAACGAACACTGAAGCTTTCTTT
-,TRBJ2-7,TRBV6-1,-,CASSGFPFTSSSYEQYF,TGTGCCAGCAGTGGTTTCCCATTTACCTCAAGCTCCTACGAGCAGTACTTC
-,TRBJ2-1,TRBV7-8,-,CASSLGRYNEQFF,TGTGCCAGCAGCTTAGGACGGTACAATGAGCAGTTCTTC
-,TRBJ1-1,TRBV7-3,-,CASSLSRENTEAFF,TGTGCCAGCAGCTTAAGCAGGGAGAACACTGAAGCTTTCTTT
-,TRBJ2-6,TRBV6-1,few,CASSEAQGGANVLTF,TGTGCCAGCAGTGAAGCTCAGGGTGGGGCCAACGTCCTGACTTTC
-,TRBJ2-7,TRBV7-9,-,CASSSSWTNSYEQYF,TGTGCCAGCAGCTCCTCATGGACCAACTCCTACGAGCAGTACTTC
TRBD2,TRBJ2-1,TRBV4-3,-,CASSQDRLAGTYNEQFF,TGCGCCAGCAGCCAAGATCGACTAGCGGGGACCTACAATGAGCAGTTCTTC
-,TRBJ1-5,TRBV28,few,CASSFKQGGNQPQHF,TGTGCCAGCAGCTTCAAACAGGGTGGAAATCAGCCCCAGCATTTT
-,TRBJ2-6,TRBV4-3,once,CASSQDSVSGANVLTF,TGCGCCAGCAGCCAAGACTCAGTCTCTGGGGCCAACGTCCTGACTTTC